This T cell receptor beta chain was retrieved from a study of blood T cell repertoires in COVID-19. The overall study: From T cells, B-cell-depleted T cells, or PBMCs came the material, which was cDNA or gDNA.

Seattle enrolled patients during active infection and tracked them longitudinally. Authors' analysis steps: Quantification of nucleated cells was approximated via reference gene primer amplification. The table came from immunoSEQ multiplex PCR; TCRdb's copy has only in-frame clones and leaves some out. Clone size and the V and J calls come from that table; the DNA yielded D and trimming. The table shows hundreds of thousands of clones, with about 88% occurring only once. CDR1 is SGHRS and CDR2 is YFSETQ in the germline V gene. CDR3 length: 13 amino acids. The J segment lost 4 bases and the V segment lost 5 bases, leaving 5 bases of the junction unmatched.

The V and J genes are TRBV5-1 and TRBJ1-1; 7 nucleotides line up with TRBD1. The TCR sequence derives from an older woman with COVID-19, enrolled during active disease. Sequencing input: peripheral blood. Here the CDR3 DNA reads TGCGCCAGCAGTGACCCAGGGGGCACTGAAGCTTTCTTT. The encoded protein is CASSDPGGTEAFF.